This T cell receptor beta chain was identified in a study of early T cells in non-severe SARS-CoV-2 infection. The overall study: Investigators sequenced bulk RNA drawn from unsorted whole blood, and chains remained unpaired.

Trimming removed 5 bases at V and 0 bases at J, with 16 bases between. The CDR3 covers 16 residues. Germline-derived CDR1 and CDR2 are SNHLY and FYNNEI. Overall study findings and caveats: VDJdb-based annotation leaned toward anti-spike CD8 responses and missed private and CD4 specificities.

Individual cDNA molecules received unique molecular identifiers. TCRdb processed the 5' RACE reads anew with MiXCR; each CDR3 protein has one entry. The sample records about 47,000 distinct CDR3 sequences, less than 10% being singletons. About this clonotype itself: The antigen is undetermined.

The material was whole blood, obtained at baseline. This receptor was identified in an adult who was a healthcare worker with PCR-confirmed SARS-CoV-2 infection or an uninfected control (not recorded which). This chain joins TRBV2 and TRBJ1-1; D not resolved. The CDR3 DNA sequence: TGTGCCAGCAGTAGGCGGGCGGGAGTTGTGAACACTGAAGCTTTCTTT. Its protein is CASSRRAGVVNTEAFF.